These 27 T cell receptor beta chains came from one sample sequenced in a study of T cells in Graves' hyperthyroidism and ophthalmopathy. TCR beta CDR3 regions were amplified from RNA transcripts. Using the HTBI primer set, a first-round RT-PCR was run on the TCR CDR3. Each CDR3 protein gets one entry after TCRdb re-called the multiplex PCR reads with MiXCR. Of about 600,000 distinct CDR3 sequences listed, roughly 15% are singletons. Sequencing was carried out using blood. These receptors all come from a middle-aged woman with Graves' ophthalmopathy.

This clonotype was seen many times. The J gene is TRBJ2-1, the V gene TRBV11-2; D gene unclear. CDR1 is SGHAT and CDR2 is FQNNGV in the germline V gene. The CDR3 contains 14 residues. V lost 5 bases to trimming and J lost 3 bases, with 11 bases between them. CDR3 loop: CASSLAIGYNEQFF. In DNA, the CDR3 is TGTGCCAGCAGCCTCGCTATAGGCTACAATGAGCAGTTCTTC.

There are many counts of this clonotype. This chain uses TRBV20-1 with TRBJ2-7; D could derive from TRBD1 or TRBD2 (5 bases each). CDR1 and CDR2 from the germline V gene are DFQATT and SNEGSKA (reference sequence). The CDR3 is 13 residues long. Trimming cost V 5 bases and J 7 bases, with 18 bases left between them. CDR3 protein: CSAQVGTQREQYF. DNA for the CDR3: TGCAGTGCTCAAGTCGGGACCCAGAGGGAGCAGTACTTC.

The chain has TRBV18 and TRBJ2-1; D not resolved. CDR3 length: 15 residues. Trimming stripped 5 bases from V and 1 base from J, with 12 bases between. The V gene's germline CDR1 is KGHSH and CDR2 LQKENI. The CDR3 DNA sequence: TGTGCCAGCTCAGACCCCGGCCATTCCTACAATGAGCAGTTCTTC. As protein: CASSDPGHSYNEQFF.

This sequence joins TRBV28 and TRBJ1-2; D is undetermined. V was pared by 3 bases and J by 4 bases, with 15 bases between. This CDR3 spans 15 amino acids. The V gene's germline CDR1 is MDHEN and CDR2 SYDVKM. In DNA, the CDR3 is TGTGCCAGCAGTTTGTCTGCGGGCGCAATCTATGGCTACACCTTC. Translating gives CASSLSAGAIYGYTF.

This clonotype was recorded a few times. V and J are TRBV2 and TRBJ1-4; 7 nucleotides agree with TRBD1. Germline assignment: CDR1 SNHLY and CDR2 FYNNEI. The V gene end was trimmed by 7 bases and the J gene end by 7 bases; junction bases not matched to a gene: 6. The CDR3 is 13 amino acids. CDR3 in amino acids: CASIRTGGEKLFF. The CDR3 DNA follows: TGTGCCAGCATTAGGACAGGAGGTGAAAAACTGTTTTTT.

The chain uses TRBV10-3 and TRBJ1-1, with D perhaps matching TRBD1 (5 bases). Germline V gene sequence: CDR1 ENHRY, CDR2 SYGVKD. The CDR3 sequence is 12 residues long. Trimming pared 0 bases from V and 11 bases from J, leaving 10 bases between. The CDR3 nucleotides are TGTGCCATCAGTGAGTCGGGGGGGGAGGCTTTCTTT. Translating gives CAISESGGEAFF.

This clonotype was detected only a few times. The chain couples TRBV10-3 to TRBJ2-5, with D perhaps matching TRBD2 (5 bases). Germline V CDR1 and CDR2: ENHRY, SYGVKD. The V end lost 8 bases, the J end lost 3 bases, and 16 bases lay between the germline ends. This CDR3 has 14 amino acids. The CDR3 coding sequence is TGTGCCATCTCACGGGATCAAAAAGAAGAGACCCAGTACTTC. Protein sequence: CAISRDQKEETQYF.

This clonotype was seen a handful of times. V and J are TRBV18 and TRBJ2-7, with D hard to call. The CDR3 length is 13 residues. Trimming took off 0 bases at V and 2 bases at J, with 5 bases between the two ends. Germline lookup yields CDR1 KGHSH and CDR2 LQKENI. The CDR3 nucleotides read TGTGCCAGCTCACCACCTCTGACCTACGAGCAGTACTTC. This encodes CASSPPLTYEQYF. The full variable domain, in which reference TRBV18 and TRBJ2-7 provide the parts outside the CDR3, is NAGVMQNPRHLVRRRGQEARLRCSPMKGHSHVYWYRQLPEEGLKFMVYLQKENIIDESGMPKERFSAEFPKEGPSILRIQQVVRGDSAAYFCASSPPLTYEQYFGPGTRLTVT.

This clonotype showed up many times. CDR3 residues: CAWSVLSGGREKLFF. The CDR3 DNA follows: TGTGCCTGGAGTGTACTGTCAGGGGGTCGTGAAAAACTGTTTTTT. The V and J genes are TRBV30 and TRBJ1-4; 7 bases map to TRBD1. This CDR3 has 15 residues. CDR1 GTSNPN and CDR2 SVGIG come from the germline V gene (reference sequence). The V and J ends lost 0 bases and 7 bases, in that order; junction bases with no gene match: 8.

The chain employs TRBV11-1 and TRBJ2-7; TRBD2 aligns across 9 bases. The V segment lost 6 bases and the J segment 2 bases; nucleotides outside the gene matches: 5. Germline-derived CDR1 and CDR2 are SGHAT and FQDESV (reference sequence). There are 14 residues in the CDR3. CDR3 sequence (DNA): TGTGCCAGCAGGGATAGCGGGGGAACCTACGAGCAGTACTTC. This encodes CASRDSGGTYEQYF.

J is TRBJ2-3 and V is TRBV5-1; 9 nucleotides match TRBD1. V lost 4 bases and J lost 2; bases outside the gene matches: 8. This CDR3 comprises 16 residues. In germline, CDR1 is SGHRS, CDR2 YFSETQ. DNA for the CDR3: TGCGCCAGCAGCCCTGGACAGGGGCTTACCACAGATACGCAGTATTTT. Encoded protein: CASSPGQGLTTDTQYF.

This clonotype has just a few counts. This chain joins TRBV5-4 and TRBJ1-2; D may be TRBD1 (6 bases). Trimming stripped 5 bases from V and 8 bases from J, with 13 bases between. CDR1 and CDR2 (germline): SGHNT, YYREEE (reference sequence). The CDR3 loop spans 12 amino acids. The CDR3 region is CASSITGSGYTF. The CDR3 DNA follows: TGTGCCAGCAGTATCACAGGGTCGGGCTACACCTTC.

This clonotype was seen at least ten times. The chain combines TRBV28 with TRBJ1-1; possibly TRBD1 for D (6 bases). The V and J ends lost 2 bases and 7 bases respectively, with 11 bases between them. The CDR3 length is 13 residues. Germline V CDR1 and CDR2: MDHEN, SYDVKM. CDR3 protein: CASSLRSDSEAFF. The DNA for the CDR3 is TGTGCCAGCAGTTTACGGTCGGACAGTGAAGCTTTCTTT.

This clonotype was recorded a few times. The gene calls are TRBV29-1 and TRBJ2-5; D is perhaps TRBD2 (5 bases). Trimming removed 6 bases from V and 5 bases from J, with 13 bases in between. The CDR3 extends over 12 amino acids. The V gene's germline CDR1 is SQVTM and CDR2 ANQGSEA. This CDR3 is CSVGGGSETQYF. The CDR3 DNA reads TGCAGCGTAGGAGGTGGTTCGGAGACCCAGTACTTC.

This clonotype was seen repeatedly, ten times or more. The chain is built from TRBV20-1 and TRBJ1-1; 7 bases agree with TRBD1. The germline gives CDR1 DFQATT, CDR2 SNEGSKA (reference sequence). This CDR3 contains 14 residues. Trimming took 0 bases from V and 4 from J; bases not matched to a gene: 5. CDR3: CSARDEGASTEAFF. In DNA, the CDR3 is TGCAGTGCTAGAGATGAGGGGGCGAGCACTGAAGCTTTCTTT.

This clonotype appeared many times. The rearrangement joins TRBV29-1 to TRBJ2-1; the D gene could be TRBD1 or TRBD2 (5 bases each). The germline V gene encodes CDR1 SQVTM and CDR2 ANQGSEA. The CDR3 consists of 11 residues. Trimming cost V 7 bases and J 1 base, with 5 bases left between them. CDR3 in DNA: TGCAGCGGGGGGTCCTACAATGAGCAGTTCTTC. It encodes CSGGSYNEQFF.

Regarding this clonotype: It may be a read error: a sequence one base away is much more abundant. The CDR3 here is CASMSDGEAQYF. The DNA for the CDR3 is TGTGCCAGCATGTCCGACGGTGAGGCCCAGTACTTC. The chain has TRBV2 and TRBJ2-5; D unresolved. The V end was cut by 7 bases, the J end by 9 bases, with 15 bases between. The CDR3 loop spans 12 amino acids. Germline values: CDR1 SNHLY, CDR2 FYNNEI.

DNA for the CDR3: TGTGCCAGCAGTTTGAGGAACAGGGGGGATCAGCCCCAGCATTTT. Its translation: CASSLRNRGDQPQHF. This chain joins TRBV28 and TRBJ1-5; TRBD1 agrees at 8 bases. The CDR3 totals 15 residues. Per the germline V gene, CDR1 is MDHEN and CDR2 is SYDVKM. With 3 bases clipped from V and 5 bases from J, the junction kept 6 bases outside the gene matches.

The chain couples TRBV6-1 to TRBJ1-3; TRBD1 aligns across 7 bases. V lost 8 bases to trimming and J lost 0 bases; unmatched junction nucleotides: 16. Per the germline V gene, CDR1 is MNHNS and CDR2 is SASEGT. There are 18 residues in the CDR3. The CDR3 here is CASQGTDLPQLSGNTIYF. In DNA form, the CDR3 reads TGTGCCAGCCAGGGGACAGACCTACCGCAGCTCTCTGGAAACACCATATATTTT.

The chain combines TRBV2 with TRBJ2-5; D may match TRBD1 or TRBD2 (5 bases each). Germline-derived CDR1 and CDR2 are SNHLY and FYNNEI. The V end was cut by 2 bases, the J end by 2 bases, with 9 bases between. The CDR3 is made up of 14 amino acids. The CDR3 spells CASSEFGAQETQYF. CDR3 sequence (DNA): TGTGCCAGCAGTGAATTCGGGGCACAAGAGACCCAGTACTTC.

The chain combines TRBV4-1 with TRBJ2-6; no firm D call. The V gene lost 1 base and the J gene lost 0 bases, with 7 bases spanning the gap. Germline V gene data show CDR1 as MGHRA and CDR2 as YSYEKL. The CDR3 runs to 16 residues. The CDR3 loop reads CASSQGLDSGANVLTF. CDR3 nucleotide sequence: TGCGCCAGCAGCCAAGGTTTGGACTCTGGGGCCAACGTCCTGACTTTC.

This clonotype was seen repeatedly, ten times or more. The CDR3 region is CASSYRGDSTNEKLFF. DNA of the CDR3: TGTGCCAGCAGTTACAGGGGGGATTCAACTAATGAAAAACTGTTTTTT. This chain uses TRBV2 with TRBJ1-4, with 8 bases fitting TRBD1. V shed 5 bases and J 0 bases; nucleotides not matched to a gene: 5. CDR1 is SNHLY and CDR2 is FYNNEI in the germline V gene. There are 16 residues in the CDR3. Based on the CDR3 plus reference TRBV2 and TRBJ1-4, the full variable domain is EPEVTQTPSHQVTQMGQEVILRCVPISNHLYFYWYRQILGQKVEFLVSFYNNEISEKSEIFDDQFSVERPDGSNFTLKIRSTKLEDSAMYFCASSYRGDSTNEKLFFGSGTQLSVL.

The chain uses TRBV11-2 and TRBJ1-4; possible D gene TRBD1, 5 bases. V lost 4 bases and J 1 base, leaving 10 bases between the germline ends. The CDR3 loop spans 15 amino acids. Germline CDR1 reads SGHAT; CDR2 reads FQNNGV. CDR3 nucleotides: TGTGCCAGCAGCTGGGGACGCAGAACTAATGAAAAACTGTTTTTT. This sequence encodes CASSWGRRTNEKLFF.

This clonotype has a count of ten or more. This CDR3 reads CASSPGGPSNTGELFF. CDR3 nucleotides: TGCGCCAGCAGCCCCGGTGGCCCATCGAACACCGGGGAGCTGTTTTTT. This chain links TRBV5-1 with TRBJ2-2; D is uncertain. The CDR3 is made up of 16 amino acids. V was cut by 4 bases and J by 0 bases, with 13 bases left in between. CDR1 is SGHRS and CDR2 is YFSETQ in the germline V gene. Together with reference TRBV5-1 and TRBJ2-2, the CDR3 gives the full variable domain: KAGVTQTPRYLIKTRGQQVTLSCSPISGHRSVSWYQQTPGQGLQFLFEYFSETQRNKGNFPGRFSGRQFSNSRSEMNVSTLELGDSALYLCASSPGGPSNTGELFFGEGSRLTVL.

A few counts support this clonotype. A much more abundant neighbour one base away suggests this may be a read error. J is TRBJ1-1 and V is TRBV6-1; D perhaps matches TRBD1 (6 bases). In germline, CDR1 is MNHNS, CDR2 SASEGT. Between the trimmed V and J ends, which lost 6 bases and 1 base, there was a span of 9 bases. CDR3 length: 13 residues. CDR3 DNA: TGTGCCAGCAGAATGGGACAGAACACTGAAGCTTTCTTT. Its protein product is CASRMGQNTEAFF.

This chain joins TRBV7-9 and TRBJ1-4; perhaps TRBD1 as D (5 bases). Germline CDR1 reads SEHNR; CDR2 reads FQNEAQ (reference sequence). V lost 5 bases and J 11 bases, leaving 21 bases between the germline ends. The CDR3 runs to 15 residues. The CDR3 coding sequence is TGTGCCAGCAGCCGACAGACCCAGTCGACTTCGAAACTGTTTTTT. It is translated as CASSRQTQSTSKLFF.

This CDR3 reads CASSLDTAEAFF. In DNA form, the CDR3 reads TGTGCCAGCAGCCTCGACACGGCTGAAGCTTTCTTT. The chain recombines TRBV7-9 with TRBJ1-1; the D is unclear. Looked up from germline, CDR1 is SEHNR and CDR2 is FQNEAQ (reference sequence). The CDR3 has 12 amino acids. Trimming shortened V by 5 bases and J by 6 bases, and 10 bases separated the two germline ends. Looking up the rest from reference TRBV7-9 and TRBJ1-1 gives the full variable domain: DTGVSQNPRHKITKRGQNVTFRCDPISEHNRLYWYRQTLGQGPEFLTYFQNEAQLEKSRLLSDRFSAERPKGSFSTLEIQRTEQGDSAMYLCASSLDTAEAFFGQGTRLTVV.